A single sample gave rise to the 8 T cell receptor beta chains below, sequenced in a study of cytomegalovirus exposure and HLA in healthy donors. Primers: 60 Vbeta forward and 13 Jbeta reverse. Sequenced by immunoSEQ multiplex PCR; TCRdb stores in-frame clones only, minus some. The sample yields 70,000 to 100,000 clones, less than 70% seen once. Sequencing was done on a sample of PBMCs. All receptors derive from a man in his fifties or sixties in good health and CMV-seronegative.

This clone has more than one count but fewer than ten. The V gene is TRBV9, the J gene TRBJ1-2; D might be TRBD1 (5 bases). V lost 4 bases and J 2 bases, leaving 12 bases between the germline ends. CDR3 length: 14 residues. Per germline, CDR1 SGDLS and CDR2 YYNGEE. CDR3 in DNA: TGTGCCAGCAGCCTTAGTGCAGGGAACTATGGCTACACCTTC. Protein: CASSLSAGNYGYTF.

The chain joins TRBV5-6 to TRBJ2-3; D is perhaps TRBD1 (6 bases). Germline V lookup: CDR1 SGHDT, CDR2 YYEEEE. Trimming took off 2 bases at V and 3 bases at J, with 16 bases between the two ends. The CDR3 is 16 residues long. The CDR3 spells CASSLLQGWGTDTQYF. CDR3 coding DNA: TGTGCCAGCAGCTTACTCCAGGGGTGGGGGACAGATACGCAGTATTTT. The whole variable domain, filled in from reference TRBV5-6 and TRBJ2-3, reads DAGVTQSPTHLIKTRGQQVTLRCSPKSGHDTVSWYQQALGQGPQFIFQYYEEEERQRGNFPDRFSGHQFPNYSSELNVNALLLGDSALYLCASSLLQGWGTDTQYFGPGTRLTVL.

The genes are TRBV7-2 and TRBJ1-6, with a tentative D call TRBD1 (5 bases). Deletions cut 6 bases from V and 6 bases from J, with 15 bases between. The CDR3 runs to 15 residues. CDR1 SGHTA and CDR2 FQGNSA come from the germline V gene. The CDR3 loop is CASRPQGFGNSPLHF. The CDR3 nucleotides are TGTGCCAGCAGACCCCAGGGCTTTGGTAATTCACCCCTCCACTTT.

The V and J genes are TRBV7-3 and TRBJ2-5; D is unresolved. The CDR3 has 14 amino acids. Germline lookup yields CDR1 SGHTA and CDR2 FQGTGA. The ends were cut back, 1 base at V and 6 bases at J, with 12 bases in the middle. The CDR3 is CASSLSPSSQTQYF. The DNA for the CDR3 is TGTGCCAGCAGCTTAAGCCCGTCTAGTCAGACCCAGTACTTC.

The genes are TRBV5-6 and TRBJ1-1; 7 positions match TRBD1. V lost 4 bases to trimming and J lost 8 bases; unmatched junction nucleotides: 8. The germline V gene encodes CDR1 SGHDT and CDR2 YYEEEE. The CDR3 loop spans 13 amino acids. CDR3 sequence (DNA): TGTGCCAGCAGCCCTGTGGGGACAGCAGAAGCTTTCTTT. It specifies CASSPVGTAEAFF. Full variable domain (rest looked up from reference TRBV5-6 and TRBJ1-1): DAGVTQSPTHLIKTRGQQVTLRCSPKSGHDTVSWYQQALGQGPQFIFQYYEEEERQRGNFPDRFSGHQFPNYSSELNVNALLLGDSALYLCASSPVGTAEAFFGQGTRLTVV.

Details on this clone: Other DNA variants within this sample encode the same CDR3. This chain links TRBV5-1 with TRBJ1-1; TRBD1 is a possible D gene (5 bases). V was pared by 2 bases and J by 7 bases, with 15 bases between. Germline V lookup: CDR1 SGHRS, CDR2 YFSETQ. CDR3 size: 14 residues. CDR3 sequence (DNA): TGCGCCAGCAGCTTACCCCGGCAGGGTGATGAAGCTTTCTTT. Translating gives CASSLPRQGDEAFF.

The chain joins TRBV15 to TRBJ1-3; D is perhaps TRBD1 (6 bases). V shed 0 bases and J shed 0 bases, with 6 bases lying between them. In germline, CDR1 is LNHNV, CDR2 YYDKDF (reference sequence). The CDR3 extends over 15 amino acids. Here the CDR3 reads CATSRDRGSGNTIYF. As DNA, the CDR3 is TGTGCCACCAGCAGAGACAGGGGCTCTGGAAACACCATATATTTT.

The genes are TRBV25-1 and TRBJ1-2, with TRBD1 as a possible D gene (6 bases). V lost 5 bases and J 4 bases, leaving 20 bases between the germline ends. Germline assignment: CDR1 MGHDK and CDR2 SYGVNS. The CDR3 loop spans 16 amino acids. The CDR3 coding sequence is TGTGCCAGCAGTAGAAAAACCGCAGGGGATCTCTATGGCTACACCTTC. As protein: CASSRKTAGDLYGYTF.